Below, one T cell receptor beta chain is given with its context. Germline trimming cut 5 bases from V and 8 bases from J; bases unmatched to any gene: 11. The CDR3 is 16 amino acids. Germline V gene lookup returns CDR1 SGHTA and CDR2 FQGNSA. The data derive from a study of blood T cell repertoires in COVID-19. About the study: COVID-19 samples collected from the United States, Italy and Spain covered acute and convalescent phases. T cells, B-cell-depleted T cells, or PBMCs provided the cDNA or gDNA that served as material.

Original analysis: Reference gene primer amplification yielded estimated nucleated cell counts. Only in-frame clones appear in the TCRdb table, and some are missing; sequencing was by immunoSEQ multiplex PCR. D and trimming come from the DNA, and the V and J calls and clone size come from that table. The sample has a few hundred thousand clones; roughly 90% are singletons. The receptor's source is a woman aged 50 to 60 who had recovered from COVID-19. Material for sequencing was peripheral blood. The chain links TRBV7-2 to TRBJ1-4; TRBD1 matches at 10 bases. CDR3 nucleotide sequence: TGTGCCAGCAGCCTGATCCGGACAGGGGGAGACGAAAAACTGTTTTTT. It is translated as CASSLIRTGGDEKLFF.